This record concerns one TCR beta chain sequence. The CDR3 runs to 14 residues. Looked up from germline, CDR1 is MNHNS and CDR2 is SASEGT. After removal of 5 bases from V and 6 bases from J, the junction contained 6 bases not matched to a gene. The data originate from a study of blood T cells in healthy people across ages. Together with a sample-barcoded 5' primer, a J-beta primer mix was included in a second PCR lasting roughly 6 to 12 cycles. TCRdb re-analysed the 5' RACE reads in MiXCR, keeping a single row per CDR3 protein. The sample has roughly 1.6 million distinct CDR3 sequences; about 31% are singletons.

The sequence was obtained from a woman aged 30 to 39 in good health. Input material: blood. This sequence joins TRBV6-1 and TRBJ2-1; the match to TRBD2 covers 8 bases. The CDR3 protein is CASSLAGKGNEQFF. The CDR3 nucleotides are TGTGCCAGCAGTTTAGCGGGAAAAGGCAATGAGCAGTTCTTC.